What follows are 13 T cell receptor beta chains derived from one specimen sequenced in a study of CD8 T cells in Susac syndrome (dated 2019 in TCRdb). Receptor amplification or capture employed the immunoSEQ multiplex PCR assay. RNA was extracted with the RNeasy kit and roughly 0.45 to 1 ug was reverse transcribed using random hexamers. TCRdb reanalyzed the raw reads on its own, using fastp at Q25 for trimming and MiXCR for clone calling, and kept in-frame beta chains. Rows are combined by CDR3 protein, so each entry shows the most common genes and DNA. The sample table contains fewer than 350,000 distinct CDR3 sequences; only one count was recorded for 70% to 90% of them. The leading ten clones occupy around 0.18% of the sample. Sequenced input: CD8+ T cells from PBMCs. These receptor sequences come from a human donor with multiple sclerosis.

The chain carries TRBV3-1 and TRBJ2-1; D possibly corresponds to TRBD2 (5 bases). V was trimmed by 7 bases and J by 8 bases, leaving 15 bases between them. Germline V CDR1 and CDR2: LGHDT, YNNKEL (reference sequence). CDR3 length: 13 amino acids. The CDR3 spells CASTAGSVHEQFF. DNA for the CDR3: TGTGCCAGCACCGCCGGTAGCGTCCATGAGCAGTTCTTC.

The CDR3 region has the DNA TGTGCCAGCAGCCAGCAAAGGGGCACCGGGGAGCTGTTTTTT. Protein: CASSQQRGTGELFF. V usage is TRBV7-8 and J usage is TRBJ2-2; a possible D gene is TRBD1 (5 bases). The CDR3 extends over 14 amino acids. Trimming stripped 5 bases from V and 4 bases from J, with 11 bases between. The germline V gene has CDR1 SGHVS and CDR2 FQNEAQ.

This clonotype was observed a few times. The chain carries TRBV6-2 or TRBV6-3 and TRBJ1-1; no clear D. Germline V CDR1 and CDR2: MNHEY, SVGEGT. The CDR3 loop spans 13 amino acids. V was pared by 0 bases and J by 4 bases, with 6 bases between. The CDR3 DNA sequence: TGTGCCAGCAGTTACTCAGGCGGCACTGAAGCTTTCTTT. Its protein is CASSYSGGTEAFF.

The CDR3 region is CASSPHGGVQETQYF. In nucleotides, the CDR3 is TGTGCCAGCTCACCCCACGGCGGGGTCCAAGAGACCCAGTACTTC. This sequence joins TRBV18 and TRBJ2-5; D possibly corresponds to TRBD2 (6 bases). From germline, CDR1 is KGHSH and CDR2 LQKENI. V was pared by 3 bases and J by 1 base, with 12 bases between. The CDR3 has 15 residues. Full variable domain (outside the CDR3, taken from reference TRBV18 and TRBJ2-5): NAGVMQNPRHLVRRRGQEARLRCSPMKGHSHVYWYRQLPEEGLKFMVYLQKENIIDESGMPKERFSAEFPKEGPSILRIQQVVRGDSAAYFCASSPHGGVQETQYFGPGTRLLVL.

The chain couples TRBV12-3 or TRBV12-4 to TRBJ2-5; the D gene is possibly TRBD1 (6 bases). There are 14 residues in the CDR3. V lost 2 bases and J 4 bases, leaving 11 bases between the germline ends. CDR3 in amino acids: CASSLTGLRETQYF. The CDR3 DNA reads as TGTGCCAGCAGTTTAACAGGGTTGCGAGAGACCCAGTACTTC.

The chain couples TRBV12-3 or TRBV12-4 to TRBJ2-2; D is ambiguous. CDR3 length equals 14 residues. Trimming shortened V by 3 bases and J by 1 base, and 6 bases separated the two germline ends. The CDR3 loop is CASSFGVNTGELFF. The CDR3 DNA follows: TGTGCCAGCAGTTTTGGTGTGAACACCGGGGAGCTGTTTTTT.

The rearrangement joins TRBV29-1 to TRBJ2-1; 10 nucleotides align to TRBD2. The CDR3 runs 13 residues. J gave up 3 bases and V 7 bases, and 3 bases lay outside the gene matches. The germline V gene encodes CDR1 SQVTM and CDR2 ANQGSEA. CDR3 region: CSGRTSGYNEQFF. The DNA of the CDR3 is TGCAGCGGCCGGACTAGCGGCTACAATGAGCAGTTCTTC.

The rearrangement joins TRBV25-1 to TRBJ2-7; D is unresolved. Trimming left V 4 bases short and J 1 base short, with 8 bases between. This CDR3 has 13 residues. CDR1 MGHDK and CDR2 SYGVNS come from the germline V gene. This CDR3 reads CASSGGNSYEQYF. The DNA for the CDR3 is TGTGCCAGCAGTGGCGGTAATTCCTACGAGCAGTACTTC.

The rearrangement joins TRBV27 to TRBJ2-1; a weak D match, TRBD2 (5 bases). The CDR3 runs to 14 residues. Germline CDR1 MNHEY, CDR2 SMNVEV (reference sequence). The ends were cut back, 6 bases at V and 0 bases at J, with 9 bases in the middle. The CDR3 loop reads CASSPLASYNEQFF. The DNA of the CDR3 is TGTGCCAGCAGCCCCCTAGCCTCCTACAATGAGCAGTTCTTC.

The chain employs TRBV5-6 and TRBJ2-7; 9 bases are shared with TRBD1. The CDR3 has 15 amino acids. Per germline, CDR1 SGHDT and CDR2 YYEEEE. Trimming cost V 5 bases and J 3 bases; bases outside gene matches: 9. The DNA of the CDR3 is TGTGCCAGCAGTCTCCCAACAGGGGGCAACTACGAGCAGTACTTC. Translation gives CASSLPTGGNYEQYF.

This chain connects TRBV7-6 to TRBJ2-7; a possible D gene is TRBD1 (6 bases). Germline V CDR1 and CDR2: SGHVS, FNYEAQ. The ends were cut back, 4 bases at V and 4 bases at J, with 11 bases in the middle. The CDR3 totals 13 residues. The CDR3 DNA sequence: TGTGCCAGCAGCTCAGGACAGCTTTACGAGCAGTACTTC. Protein: CASSSGQLYEQYF.

This clonotype was counted once. This chain links TRBV24-1 with TRBJ2-1, with D possibly being TRBD1 or TRBD2 (5 bases each). The CDR3 consists of 14 residues. Trimming took 1 base from V and 9 from J, leaving 12 bases between them. Germline values: CDR1 KGHDR, CDR2 SFDVKD. CDR3 DNA: TGTGCCACCAGTGATTTAATGGGACGAGGTGAGCAGTTCTTC. This codes for CATSDLMGRGEQFF.

The rearrangement uses TRBV29-1 and TRBJ1-1; D perhaps matches TRBD1 (5 bases). Germline CDR1 is SQVTM and CDR2 is ANQGSEA. The CDR3 covers 12 residues. The V end was cut by 6 bases, the J end by 4 bases, with 12 bases between. The CDR3 bases are TGCAGCGTGTGGGACGGGGGCACTGAAGCTTTCTTT. Translation gives CSVWDGGTEAFF.